This TCR beta chain was documented in a study of T cell repertoires in cytomegalovirus infection. Study-wide background: Carrying CMV and the relevant HLA type showed in public TCR beta signatures. General study findings and limits: Summed frequency of public TCR beta families distinguished CMV carriers with the relevant HLA.

This clonotype appeared a few times. Its antigen remains unidentified. TCRdb redid the calling of the reads with MiXCR, one entry per CDR3 protein. The sample includes more than 150,000 distinct CDR3 sequences, about 21% of them seen just once. Germline V gene sequence: CDR1 DFQATT, CDR2 SNEGSKA (reference sequence). The CDR3 is 14 amino acids. V shed 4 bases and J shed 5 bases, with 15 bases lying between them. The sample consisted of PBMCs. This chain joins TRBV20-1 and TRBJ2-1, with D maybe TRBD1 (6 bases). This sequence originates from a human donor in good health (CMV status not recorded). Some clones in this sample may be carry-over from other donors' samples. The CDR3: CSAISRGWDNEQFF. DNA for the CDR3: TGCAGTGCTATTTCCAGGGGCTGGGACAATGAGCAGTTCTTC.